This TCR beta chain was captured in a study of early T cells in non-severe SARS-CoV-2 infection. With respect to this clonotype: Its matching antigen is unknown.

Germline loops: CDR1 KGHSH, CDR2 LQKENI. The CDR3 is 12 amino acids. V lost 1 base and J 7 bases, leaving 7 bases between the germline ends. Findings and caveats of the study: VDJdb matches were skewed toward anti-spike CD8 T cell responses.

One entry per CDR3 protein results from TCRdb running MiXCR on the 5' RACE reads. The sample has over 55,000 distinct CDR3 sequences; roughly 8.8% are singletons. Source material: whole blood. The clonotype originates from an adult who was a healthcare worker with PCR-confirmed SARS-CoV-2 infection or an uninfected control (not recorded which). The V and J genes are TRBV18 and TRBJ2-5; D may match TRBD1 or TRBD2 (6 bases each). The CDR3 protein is CASSPQGGTQYF. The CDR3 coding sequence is TGTGCCAGCTCACCACAGGGGGGGACCCAGTACTTC.